Listed below are T cell receptor beta chains from one sample, sequenced in a study of T cells in Graves' hyperthyroidism and ophthalmopathy. TCRdb processed the multiplex PCR reads anew with MiXCR; each CDR3 protein has one entry. The sample records over 700,000 distinct CDR3 sequences, roughly 37% being singletons. Material: blood. These receptors were obtained from a young man with Graves' hyperthyroidism. The CDR3 runs from the conserved cysteine through the conserved F or W. The D gene is left open where the match is weak. Part of the rows lack a size; the others show once, few, many or a class for expanded clones.

j_call: TRBJ2-2; v_call: TRBV11-1; clone_size: NA; d_call: NA; cdr3_nt: TGTGCCAGCAGCAAAGGTCCCGAGACCGGGGAGCTGTTTTTT; cdr3_aa: CASSKGPETGELFF
j_call: TRBJ2-7; v_call: TRBV5-1; clone_size: many; d_call: NA; cdr3_nt: TGCGCCAGCAGCAAGTTGGAGAGCTCCTACGAGCAGTACTTC; cdr3_aa: CASSKLESSYEQYF
j_call: TRBJ2-7; v_call: TRBV9; clone_size: few; d_call: NA; cdr3_nt: TGTGCCAGCAGCCCACTGGCCTTAGCCGAGCAGTACTTC; cdr3_aa: CASSPLALAEQYF
j_call: TRBJ2-2; v_call: TRBV2; clone_size: NA; d_call: NA; cdr3_nt: TGTGCCAGCAGTGATTGGACGGACTGGGGGACTAACACCGGGGAGCTGTTTTTT; cdr3_aa: CASSDWTDWGTNTGELFF
j_call: TRBJ2-5; v_call: TRBV2; clone_size: NA; d_call: NA; cdr3_nt: TGTGCCAGCAGTTTAAGGGGGGGGAAAGAGACCCAGTACTTC; cdr3_aa: CASSLRGGKETQYF
j_call: TRBJ1-2; v_call: TRBV7-2; clone_size: NA; d_call: NA; cdr3_nt: TGTGCCAGCAGCTTAGATTCGCTGTACTATGGCTACACCTTC; cdr3_aa: CASSLDSLYYGYTF
j_call: TRBJ1-5; v_call: TRBV15; clone_size: NA; d_call: TRBD1; cdr3_nt: TGTGCCACCAGCAGAGAAGGCAGGGGGCTTCGAGAGACCCAGCATTTT; cdr3_aa: CATSREGRGLRETQHF
j_call: TRBJ1-5; v_call: TRBV9; clone_size: many; d_call: TRBD1; cdr3_nt: TGTGCCAGCAGCGCGGACGCAGGGGGCCATCAGCCCCAGCATTTT; cdr3_aa: CASSADAGGHQPQHF
j_call: TRBJ2-7; v_call: TRBV7-2; clone_size: few; d_call: TRBD2; cdr3_nt: TGTGCCAGCAGCTCCGAGGGGACTAGACGCTACGAGCAGTACTTC; cdr3_aa: CASSSEGTRRYEQYF
j_call: TRBJ2-7; v_call: TRBV4-1; clone_size: many; d_call: NA; cdr3_nt: TGCGCCAGCAGCCGTGGGTCCTTAAGCTCCTACGAGCAGTACTTC; cdr3_aa: CASSRGSLSSYEQYF
j_call: TRBJ1-6; v_call: TRBV25-1; clone_size: NA; d_call: NA; cdr3_nt: TGTGCCAGCAGTGAATGGAATAATTCACCACTCCACTTT; cdr3_aa: CASSEWNNSPLHF
j_call: TRBJ2-5; v_call: TRBV7-9; clone_size: NA; d_call: NA; cdr3_nt: TGTGCCAGCAGCCTGAGGGCTAGCGCCCAAGAGACCCAGTACTTC; cdr3_aa: CASSLRASAQETQYF
j_call: TRBJ2-7; v_call: TRBV7-2; clone_size: NA; d_call: NA; cdr3_nt: TGTGCCAGCAGACACAACCGGTGTAGGGGCGAGCAGTACTTC; cdr3_aa: CASRHNRCRGEQYF
j_call: TRBJ2-5; v_call: TRBV2; clone_size: many; d_call: NA; cdr3_nt: TGTGCCAGCAGAGATGACAGCCAACAAGAGACCCAGTACTTC; cdr3_aa: CASRDDSQQETQYF
j_call: TRBJ2-7; v_call: TRBV2; clone_size: NA; d_call: NA; cdr3_nt: TGTGCCAGCAGGACCCTTGGGGAGCAGTACTTC; cdr3_aa: CASRTLGEQYF
j_call: TRBJ1-2; v_call: TRBV25-1; clone_size: once; d_call: NA; cdr3_nt: TGTGCCAGCCAAACCGGGAGGTCAGCGAACTATGGCTACACCTTC; cdr3_aa: CASQTGRSANYGYTF
j_call: TRBJ2-7; v_call: TRBV2; clone_size: many; d_call: NA; cdr3_nt: TGTGCCAGCAGTGGGGAGCGCGAGCAGTACTTC; cdr3_aa: CASSGEREQYF
j_call: TRBJ2-2; v_call: TRBV12-3/TRBV12-4; clone_size: NA; d_call: NA; cdr3_nt: TGTGCCAGCAGGGACGGGATGAACACCGGGGAGCTGTTTTTT; cdr3_aa: CASRDGMNTGELFF
j_call: TRBJ1-5; v_call: TRBV20-1; clone_size: NA; d_call: NA; cdr3_nt: TGCAGCGTTGCTGAGGACAGAACCAATCAGCCCCAGCATTTT; cdr3_aa: CSVAEDRTNQPQHF
j_call: TRBJ2-7; v_call: TRBV12-3/TRBV12-4; clone_size: NA; d_call: NA; cdr3_nt: TGTGCCAGCAGTTGGAGGGGGGCGAGCGAGCAGTACTTC; cdr3_aa: CASSWRGASEQYF
j_call: TRBJ1-5; v_call: TRBV7-9; clone_size: NA; d_call: NA; cdr3_nt: TGTGCCAGCAGCTTAGACACCAGCCCAGAGGCCCAGCATTTT; cdr3_aa: CASSLDTSPEAQHF
j_call: TRBJ2-7; v_call: TRBV7-6; clone_size: NA; d_call: NA; cdr3_nt: TGTGCCAGCAGCCGACGGACGGGAATTTCCTACGAGCAGTACTTC; cdr3_aa: CASSRRTGISYEQYF
j_call: TRBJ2-7; v_call: TRBV7-9; clone_size: many; d_call: NA; cdr3_nt: TGTGCCAGCAGCACTCCTGGCCACGAGCAGTACTTC; cdr3_aa: CASSTPGHEQYF
j_call: TRBJ1-5; v_call: TRBV11-2; clone_size: once; d_call: TRBD1; cdr3_nt: TGCGCCAGCAGCCCGACGGAAGGGGACAGGGTAAGACCCCAGCATTTT; cdr3_aa: CASSPTEGDRVRPQHF
j_call: TRBJ1-5; v_call: TRBV15; clone_size: many; d_call: NA; cdr3_nt: TGTGCCACCAGCAGAGATCTAGGGATAAGACTGCCCCAGCATTTT; cdr3_aa: CATSRDLGIRLPQHF
j_call: TRBJ1-6; v_call: TRBV6-5; clone_size: few; d_call: NA; cdr3_nt: TGTGCCAGCAGTGACTCCCGGGTGCTTAATTCACCCCTCCACTTT; cdr3_aa: CASSDSRVLNSPLHF
j_call: TRBJ2-2; v_call: TRBV29-1; clone_size: NA; d_call: NA; cdr3_nt: TGCAGCGTTGAAGATTCTGGGGGGCGGGCCGGGGAGCTGTTTTTT; cdr3_aa: CSVEDSGGRAGELFF
j_call: TRBJ1-3; v_call: TRBV7-6; clone_size: NA; d_call: NA; cdr3_nt: TGCGCCAGCAGCCAAGACATTAGATACGGAAACACCATATATTTT; cdr3_aa: CASSQDIRYGNTIYF
j_call: TRBJ2-5; v_call: TRBV20-1; clone_size: few; d_call: TRBD1; cdr3_nt: TGCAGTGCTAGAGTTGAGGGCAGGGGGCTGGAGACCCAGTACTTC; cdr3_aa: CSARVEGRGLETQYF
j_call: TRBJ1-1; v_call: TRBV25-1; clone_size: NA; d_call: NA; cdr3_nt: TGTGCCAGCAGTGCCTCGACAGGTGACACTGAAGCTTTCTTT; cdr3_aa: CASSASTGDTEAFF
j_call: TRBJ2-5; v_call: TRBV20-1; clone_size: many; d_call: TRBD2; cdr3_nt: TGCAGTGGGACTAGCGGCCAAGAGACCCAGTACTTC; cdr3_aa: CSGTSGQETQYF
j_call: TRBJ2-6; v_call: TRBV25-1; clone_size: NA; d_call: TRBD1; cdr3_nt: TGTGCCAGCAGCCTCCGACAGGGGACGAGCTCTGGGGTCAACGTCCTGACTTTC; cdr3_aa: CASSLRQGTSSGVNVLTF
j_call: TRBJ1-3; v_call: TRBV25-1; clone_size: many; d_call: NA; cdr3_nt: TGTGCCAGCAGTGGCAGTAATACCATATATTTT; cdr3_aa: CASSGSNTIYF
j_call: TRBJ1-5; v_call: TRBV2; clone_size: NA; d_call: NA; cdr3_nt: TGTGCCAGCAGAGACCTTCAGCCCCAGCATTTT; cdr3_aa: CASRDLQPQHF
j_call: TRBJ1-4; v_call: TRBV10-3; clone_size: NA; d_call: TRBD1; cdr3_nt: TGTGCCACATGGACAGGGGCTAATGAAAAACTGTTTTTT; cdr3_aa: CATWTGANEKLFF
j_call: TRBJ1-5; v_call: TRBV11-2; clone_size: once; d_call: NA; cdr3_nt: TGTGCCAGCAGCCCCTCGTGGCAGGGCAGAGACGAGCATTTT; cdr3_aa: CASSPSWQGRDEHF
j_call: TRBJ1-1; v_call: TRBV6-5; clone_size: NA; d_call: TRBD1; cdr3_nt: TGTGCCAGCAGTTCGGACAGGGGAGTCGGCACTGAAGCTTTCTTT; cdr3_aa: CASSSDRGVGTEAFF
j_call: TRBJ2-7; v_call: TRBV19; clone_size: NA; d_call: NA; cdr3_nt: TGTGCCAGTAGTGCCTCACTATCCTACGAGCATTACTTC; cdr3_aa: CASSASLSYEHYF
j_call: TRBJ1-1; v_call: TRBV25-1; clone_size: NA; d_call: NA; cdr3_nt: TGTGCCAGCAGTGAAGTTGGGCGTAAAGACGCTGAAGCTTTCTTT; cdr3_aa: CASSEVGRKDAEAFF
j_call: TRBJ1-4; v_call: TRBV29-1; clone_size: NA; d_call: NA; cdr3_nt: TGCAGCGTCCGCGTCGGTGAAAAACTGTTTTTT; cdr3_aa: CSVRVGEKLFF
j_call: TRBJ1-5; v_call: TRBV4-3; clone_size: NA; d_call: NA; cdr3_nt: TGCGCCAGTAGCCCCCTACCGGGTGGCAGGGTGAATCAGCCCCAGCATTTT; cdr3_aa: CASSPLPGGRVNQPQHF
j_call: TRBJ2-2; v_call: TRBV9; clone_size: few; d_call: TRBD2; cdr3_nt: TGTGCCAGCAGCGTGAGCGGGATAGACACCGGGGAGCTGTTTTTT; cdr3_aa: CASSVSGIDTGELFF
j_call: TRBJ2-7; v_call: TRBV5-4; clone_size: few; d_call: NA; cdr3_nt: TGTGCCAGCAGCTTGGGGGGCAGGGGCACATTCTACGAGCAGTACTTC; cdr3_aa: CASSLGGRGTFYEQYF
j_call: TRBJ1-6; v_call: TRBV4-1; clone_size: few; d_call: NA; cdr3_nt: TGCGCCAGCAGCCAAGATCGAGGGGACCTCTCCTATAATTCACCCCTCCACTTT; cdr3_aa: CASSQDRGDLSYNSPLHF
j_call: TRBJ1-4; v_call: TRBV10-3; clone_size: NA; d_call: NA; cdr3_nt: TGTGCCAGCAGTGGTGATGGGGCCTTTAATGAAAAACTGTTTTTT; cdr3_aa: CASSGDGAFNEKLFF